Presented here are 27 T cell receptor beta chains from one specimen sequenced in a study of T-cell memory formation after mild COVID-19. TCRdb re-called the 5' RACE reads with MiXCR, one entry per CDR3 protein. This table holds roughly 100,000 distinct CDR3 sequences, around 16% found once. Sequenced: PBMCs or a T cell subset sorted from them (not recorded which). The source is a man aged 18 to 29 who had mild COVID-19 (a few samples of this study predate the infection). Cell type and time point are not known.

The genes are TRBV12-3 or TRBV12-4 and TRBJ2-7; D is unresolved. Trimming shortened V by 3 bases and J by 2 bases, and 11 bases separated the two germline ends. This CDR3 region has 14 residues. The CDR3 bases are TGTGCCAGCAGTTTCGGGCGGACCACCTACGAGCAGTACTTC. Translated: CASSFGRTTYEQYF.

The CDR3 coding sequence is TGTGCCAGCAGCCCAGTAGCGGGGGGACAAGAGACCCAGTACTTC. Its translation: CASSPVAGGQETQYF. The chain combines TRBV7-3 with TRBJ2-5; 10 nucleotides match TRBD2. V lost 5 bases, J lost 2 bases, and 5 bases stayed unmatched. CDR3 length: 15 residues. Germline values: CDR1 SGHTA, CDR2 FQGTGA.

In nucleotides, the CDR3 is TGTGCCAGCAGTTTAGGAGGGTACTATGGCTACACCTTC. Translation: CASSLGGYYGYTF. The chain has TRBV12-3 or TRBV12-4 and TRBJ1-2, with D hard to call. CDR3 length equals 13 residues. The V gene lost 1 base and the J gene lost 3 bases, with 6 bases spanning the gap.

This clonotype was seen more than once but under ten times. The chain links TRBV4-1 to TRBJ1-2, with no clear D. V dropped 0 bases and J dropped 2 bases, with 10 bases sitting between them. CDR1 and CDR2 (germline): MGHRA, YSYEKL. The CDR3 loop spans 15 amino acids. The CDR3 bases are TGCGCCAGCAGCCAAGAGAGAGGATGGAACTATGGCTACACCTTC. Amino acid sequence: CASSQERGWNYGYTF.

This clonotype was recorded a few times. J is TRBJ1-2 and V is TRBV12-3 or TRBV12-4; weak D call: TRBD1 (5 bases). V dropped 4 bases and J dropped 8 bases, with 17 bases sitting between them. The CDR3 consists of 14 residues. CDR3 in DNA: TGTGCCAGCAGTTACTTAGGGGCCGCGAGGGGCTACACCTTC. Amino acids: CASSYLGAARGYTF.

This clonotype came up a few times. J is TRBJ2-1 and V is TRBV4-3; weak D call: TRBD1 (5 bases). Per germline, CDR1 LGHNA and CDR2 YSLEER. The CDR3 is 14 residues long. V shed 1 base and J shed 7 bases, with 11 bases lying between them. In nucleotides, the CDR3 is TGCGCCAGCAGCCAAGGCAGGGCTAGTAATGAGCAGTTCTTC. The encoded protein is CASSQGRASNEQFF.

V gene TRBV19 combines with J gene TRBJ2-7; D may be TRBD1 (6 bases). Between the trimmed V and J ends, which lost 9 bases and 10 bases, there was a span of 10 bases. The germline CDR1 and CDR2 sequences are LNHDA and SQIVND (reference sequence). CDR3 length: 9 residues. DNA of the CDR3: TGTGCCAGGGGGGACAAACAGTACGTC. It encodes CARGDKQYV.

This clonotype has more than one count but fewer than ten. The gene calls are TRBV20-1 and TRBJ2-7; tentatively, D is TRBD1 or TRBD2 (5 bases each). Trimming cost V 5 bases and J 0 bases, with 8 bases left between them. The CDR3 is made up of 12 amino acids. The V gene's germline CDR1 is DFQATT and CDR2 SNEGSKA (reference sequence). CDR3 coding DNA: TGCAGTGCTGGGGGTATCTCCTACGAGCAGTACGTC. It translates to CSAGGISYEQYV.

The rearrangement links TRBV12-3 or TRBV12-4 to TRBJ1-1; TRBD1 is a possible D gene (5 bases). The CDR3 has 15 residues. V lost 6 bases and J 1 base, leaving 15 bases between the germline ends. CDR3 in DNA: TGTGCCAGCAGGGCCCCCACAGGAGGGAACACTGAAGCTTTCTTT. Protein: CASRAPTGGNTEAFF.

This clonotype was seen a handful of times. This chain uses TRBV7-9 with TRBJ1-1; possible D gene TRBD1, 6 bases. The V end lost 5 bases, the J end lost 4 bases, and 11 bases lay between the germline ends. Germline V gene sequence: CDR1 SEHNR, CDR2 FQNEAQ (reference sequence). CDR3 length: 13 residues. The DNA of the CDR3 is TGTGCCAGCAGCGTAGACAGGAGCACTGAAGCTTTCTTT. Its protein product is CASSVDRSTEAFF.

In its sample, this clonotype was seen a few times. This chain joins TRBV7-9 and TRBJ2-3; the match to TRBD2 covers 9 bases. CDR1 SEHNR and CDR2 FQNEAQ come from the germline V gene (reference sequence). V trimming: 6 bases; J trimming: 4 bases; junction bases outside the gene matches: 17. This CDR3 spans 18 amino acids. The CDR3 here is CASSSPVGASGIPDTQYF. The DNA for the CDR3 is TGTGCCAGCAGTTCCCCGGTCGGGGCTAGCGGGATCCCAGATACGCAGTATTTT.

This clonotype was observed a handful of times. The rearrangement uses TRBV4-2 and TRBJ2-1, with TRBD2 matching over 8 bases. The CDR3 sequence is 15 residues long. Germline V gives CDR1 LGHNA, CDR2 YNFKEQ. Losses at the gene ends were 0 bases for V and 4 bases for J; bases not matched to a gene: 2. The CDR3 is CASSQDAGGYNEQFF. Written as DNA, the CDR3 is TGTGCCAGCAGCCAAGATGCGGGGGGTTACAATGAGCAGTTCTTC.

V usage is TRBV4-3 and J usage is TRBJ2-3; 9 bases match TRBD2. Germline lookup yields CDR1 LGHNA and CDR2 YSLEER. The CDR3 length is 18 residues. V shed 6 bases, J shed 2 bases, and the junction held 15 bases outside the gene matches. The DNA of the CDR3 is TGCGCCAGCAGTTCCGAATACCCAGCGGGGGGCCACACAGATACGCAGTATTTT. Residues: CASSSEYPAGGHTDTQYF.

The chain has TRBV10-3 and TRBJ2-2; D is ambiguous. Between the trimmed V and J ends, which lost 7 bases and 7 bases, there was a span of 13 bases. Germline-derived CDR1 and CDR2 are ENHRY and SYGVKD. This CDR3 region has 13 residues. Written as DNA, the CDR3 is TGTGCCATCACCCCCCCCGGAAGCGGGGAGCTGTTTTTT. Translating gives CAITPPGSGELFF.

This clonotype was observed once. This rearrangement joins TRBV6-6 to TRBJ2-5; D unclear. The V end lost 0 bases, the J end lost 2 bases, and 13 bases lay between the germline ends. Germline V gene lookup returns CDR1 MNHNY and CDR2 SVGAGI (reference sequence). The CDR3 spans 16 residues. CDR3 loop: CASSYSVQTRQETQYF. CDR3 bases: TGTGCCAGCAGTTACTCGGTCCAGACCAGGCAAGAGACCCAGTACTTC.

This clonotype was seen repeatedly, ten times or more. The chain combines TRBV4-1 with TRBJ2-7; D remains unclear. V was cut by 0 bases and J by 6 bases, with 15 bases left in between. This CDR3 comprises 15 residues. In germline, CDR1 is MGHRA, CDR2 YSYEKL. The CDR3 region has the DNA TGCGCCAGCAGCCAAGACGCCGACGGTCAGAGCGAGCAGTACTTC. Its protein is CASSQDADGQSEQYF.

The gene calls are TRBV9 and TRBJ1-2; unclear D gene. The CDR3 contains 15 residues. CDR1 is SGDLS and CDR2 is YYNGEE in the germline V gene. V was shortened by 4 bases and J by 0 bases, with 13 bases between the two germline ends. The CDR3 bases are TGTGCCAGCAGCCCCCGGGCTGTCCCTAACTATGGCTACACCTTC. It is translated as CASSPRAVPNYGYTF.

This clonotype has just a few counts. V is TRBV6-2 or TRBV6-3 and J is TRBJ1-5; 9 bases are shared with TRBD1. Germline lookup yields CDR1 MNHEY and CDR2 SVGEGT. V shed 4 bases and J 2 bases; nucleotides not matched to a gene: 9. This CDR3 region has 17 residues. DNA for the CDR3: TGTGCCAGCAGTTTAGCGGGACAGGGAAATCGCAATCAGCCCCAGCATTTT. It codes for CASSLAGQGNRNQPQHF.

This clonotype was seen a few times. The CDR3 region is CASSLPGTAQYF. The CDR3 DNA sequence: TGTGCCAGCAGCCTACCGGGGACCGCGCAGTATTTT. The V and J genes are TRBV12-3 or TRBV12-4 and TRBJ2-3, with D possibly being TRBD1 or TRBD2 (5 bases each). V lost 6 bases, J lost 10 bases, and 14 bases lay in between. The CDR3 contains 12 residues.

The chain carries TRBV12-5 and TRBJ2-2; unclear D gene. The CDR3 length is 15 residues. The germline CDR1 and CDR2 sequences are LGHNT and FRNRAP. Trimming took off 0 bases at V and 1 base at J, with 6 bases between the two ends. For the CDR3, the DNA is TGTGCTAGTGGTTTGGTAATCGGGAACACCGGGGAGCTGTTTTTT. This codes for CASGLVIGNTGELFF.

This clonotype was observed a few times. The chain joins TRBV11-2 to TRBJ2-5; TRBD2 might be the D (5 bases). CDR3 size: 11 residues. Trimming took 5 bases from V and 9 from J, leaving 10 bases between them. Germline V gene sequence: CDR1 SGHAT, CDR2 FQNNGV. CDR3 sequence: CASSLALAQYF. The CDR3 DNA reads as TGTGCCAGCAGCCTAGCATTGGCCCAGTACTTC.

This clonotype appeared a few times. This chain joins TRBV7-9 and TRBJ1-5; 7 positions match TRBD1. V lost 5 bases, J lost 11 bases, and 9 bases stayed unmatched. This CDR3 spans 13 amino acids. Germline V gives CDR1 SEHNR, CDR2 FQNEAQ (reference sequence). For the CDR3, the DNA is TGTGCCAGCAGCCCAGCCGGGACAGCGGCCCAGCATTTT. Translation: CASSPAGTAAQHF.

The CDR3: CASSSTGHEQYV. In DNA form, the CDR3 reads TGTGCCAGCAGCTCGACAGGACACGAGCAGTACGTC. V gene TRBV7-9 combines with J gene TRBJ2-7; possibly TRBD1 for D (6 bases). Germline V lookup: CDR1 SEHNR, CDR2 FQNEAQ (reference sequence). Trimming removed 4 bases from V and 5 bases from J, with 9 bases in between. The CDR3 totals 12 residues.

In this sample, this clonotype turned up a few times. CDR3 loop: CASSQWAGGQRDTQYF. The CDR3 region has the DNA TGTGCCAGCAGCCAGTGGGCGGGGGGGCAAAGAGATACGCAGTATTTT. This sequence joins TRBV7-2 and TRBJ2-3; TRBD2 agrees at 9 bases. J gave up 5 bases and V 5 bases, and 11 bases lay outside the gene matches. The germline V gene has CDR1 SGHTA and CDR2 FQGNSA. The CDR3 totals 16 residues.

The J gene is TRBJ1-1, the V gene TRBV12-3 or TRBV12-4, with no clear D. The CDR3 loop spans 12 amino acids. Deletions cut 6 bases from V and 10 bases from J, with 15 bases between. In DNA, the CDR3 is TGTGCCAGCAGCCAAGACCCGCTGCTAGCTTTCTTT. Protein: CASSQDPLLAFF.

This clonotype showed up just a few times. The V and J genes are TRBV7-8 and TRBJ2-2, with 8 bases aligning to TRBD1. Unmatched junction bases numbered 6, after V lost 0 bases and J lost 6 bases. The CDR3 loop spans 16 amino acids. Germline CDR1 is SGHVS and CDR2 is FQNEAQ. The CDR3 reads CASSLAQGAFAGELFF. The CDR3 DNA follows: TGTGCCAGCAGCTTAGCGCAGGGGGCTTTTGCCGGGGAGCTGTTTTTT.

The rearrangement links TRBV27 to TRBJ2-3, with D perhaps TRBD1 or TRBD2 (5 bases each). Between the trimmed V and J ends, which lost 2 bases and 0 bases, there was a span of 9 bases. The germline V gene encodes CDR1 MNHEY and CDR2 SMNVEV (reference sequence). The CDR3 sequence is 15 residues long. CDR3 DNA sequence: TGTGCCAGCAGTTTAGGGGGACGGAGCACAGATACGCAGTATTTT. Residues: CASSLGGRSTDTQYF.